This T cell receptor beta chain came from a study of blood T cell repertoires in COVID-19. Study summary: COVID-19 samples collected from the United States, Italy and Spain covered acute and convalescent phases. T cells, B-cell-depleted T cells, or PBMCs supplied cDNA or gDNA.

Authors' analysis steps: Cell counts per sample came from amplifying reference gene primers. Repertoires were generated with immunoSEQ multiplex PCR, while TCRdb's copy carries only in-frame clones and drops some. D and trimming come from the DNA, and the V and J calls and clone size come from that table. Of fewer than 200,000 clones listed, 80% to 90% are singletons. This CDR3 has 14 amino acids. Germline V lookup: CDR1 SNHLY, CDR2 FYNNEI. Trimming pared 4 bases from V and 3 bases from J, leaving 12 bases between. Sequences were obtained from peripheral blood. The chain has TRBV2 and TRBJ1-2; no firm D call. This receptor was taken from a man in his fifties or sixties with active or convalescent COVID-19. In DNA form, the CDR3 reads TGTGCCAGCAGTGGAATCCTCGGAGACTATGGCTACACCTTC. It encodes CASSGILGDYGYTF.